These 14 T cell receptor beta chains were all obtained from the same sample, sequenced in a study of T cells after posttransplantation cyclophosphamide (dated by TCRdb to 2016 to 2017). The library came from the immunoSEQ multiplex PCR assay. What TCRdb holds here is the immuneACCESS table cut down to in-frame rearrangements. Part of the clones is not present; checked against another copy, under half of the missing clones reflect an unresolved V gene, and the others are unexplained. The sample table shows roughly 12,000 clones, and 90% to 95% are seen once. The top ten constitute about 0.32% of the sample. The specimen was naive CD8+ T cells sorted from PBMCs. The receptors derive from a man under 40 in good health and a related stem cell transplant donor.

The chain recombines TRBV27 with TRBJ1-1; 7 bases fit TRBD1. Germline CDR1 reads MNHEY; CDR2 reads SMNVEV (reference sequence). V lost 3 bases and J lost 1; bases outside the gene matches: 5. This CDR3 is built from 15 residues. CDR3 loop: CASSFRDSSNTEAFF. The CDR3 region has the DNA TGTGCCAGCAGTTTCCGGGACAGTTCGAACACTGAAGCTTTCTTT.

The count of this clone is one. The CDR3 nucleotides read TGTGCCAGCAGTCTTAACTATGGCTACACCTTC. Protein product: CASSLNYGYTF. The chain is built from TRBV6-6 and TRBJ1-2, with D unresolved. There are 11 residues in the CDR3. Germline V lookup: CDR1 MNHNY, CDR2 SVGAGI (reference sequence). Trimming removed 5 bases at V and 1 base at J, with 2 bases between.

The chain's CDR3 is CSVDRAGGPRTDTQYF. The CDR3 DNA reads as TGCAGCGTTGATCGAGCGGGGGGGCCGCGCACAGATACGCAGTATTTT. This chain connects TRBV29-1 to TRBJ2-3, with 10 bases lining up with TRBD2. This CDR3 is 16 amino acids long. The germline V gene has CDR1 SQVTM and CDR2 ANQGSEA. The junction had 7 bases not matched to a gene; V was cut back by 3 bases and J by 1 base.

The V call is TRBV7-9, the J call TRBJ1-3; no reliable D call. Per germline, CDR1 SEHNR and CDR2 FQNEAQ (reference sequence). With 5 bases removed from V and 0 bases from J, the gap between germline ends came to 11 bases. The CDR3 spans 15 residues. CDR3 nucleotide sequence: TGTGCCAGCAGCCCGCCGCGGGCCTCTGGAAACACCATATATTTT. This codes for CASSPPRASGNTIYF.

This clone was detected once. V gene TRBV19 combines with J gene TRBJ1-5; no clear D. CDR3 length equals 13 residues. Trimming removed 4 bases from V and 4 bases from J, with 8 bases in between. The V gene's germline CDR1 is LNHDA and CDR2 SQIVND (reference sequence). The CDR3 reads CASSSVLNQPQHF. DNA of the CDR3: TGTGCCAGTAGTAGTGTCCTAAATCAGCCCCAGCATTTT. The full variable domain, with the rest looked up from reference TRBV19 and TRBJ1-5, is DGGITQSPKYLFRKEGQNVTLSCEQNLNHDAMYWYRQDPGQGLRLIYYSQIVNDFQKGDIAEGYSVSREKKESFPLTVTSAQKNPTAFYLCASSSVLNQPQHFGDGTRLSIL.

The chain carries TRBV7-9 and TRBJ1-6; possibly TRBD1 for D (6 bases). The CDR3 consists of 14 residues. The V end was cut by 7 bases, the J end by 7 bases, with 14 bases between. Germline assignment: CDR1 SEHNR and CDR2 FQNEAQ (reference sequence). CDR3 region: CASTPGVGNSPLHF. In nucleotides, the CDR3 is TGTGCCAGCACCCCAGGGGTGGGGAATTCACCCCTCCACTTT.

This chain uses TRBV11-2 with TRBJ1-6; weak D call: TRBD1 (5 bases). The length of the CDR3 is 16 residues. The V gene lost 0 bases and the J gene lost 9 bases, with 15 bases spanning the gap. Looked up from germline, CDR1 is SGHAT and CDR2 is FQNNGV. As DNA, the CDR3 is TGTGCCAGCAGCTTAGAAGGACACTCGGCTAGTTCACCCCTCCACTTT. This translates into CASSLEGHSASSPLHF. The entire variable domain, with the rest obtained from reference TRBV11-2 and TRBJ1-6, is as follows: EAGVAQSPRYKIIEKRQSVAFWCNPISGHATLYWYQQILGQGPKLLIQFQNNGVVDDSQLPKDRFSAERLKGVDSTLKIQPAKLEDSAVYLCASSLEGHSASSPLHFGNGTRLTVT.

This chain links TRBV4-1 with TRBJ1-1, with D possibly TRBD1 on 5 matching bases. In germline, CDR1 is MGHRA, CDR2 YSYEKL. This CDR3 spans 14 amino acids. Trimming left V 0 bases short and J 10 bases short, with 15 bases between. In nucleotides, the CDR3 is TGCGCCAGCAGCCAAGATGGTGTACCAAGGGGAGCTTTCTTT. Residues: CASSQDGVPRGAFF.

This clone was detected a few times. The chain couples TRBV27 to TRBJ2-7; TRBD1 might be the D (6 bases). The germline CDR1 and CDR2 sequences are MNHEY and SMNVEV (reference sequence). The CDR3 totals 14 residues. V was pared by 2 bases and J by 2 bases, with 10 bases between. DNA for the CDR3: TGTGCCAGCAGTTTAGCAGGGGAAACCTACGAGCAGTACTTC. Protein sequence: CASSLAGETYEQYF.

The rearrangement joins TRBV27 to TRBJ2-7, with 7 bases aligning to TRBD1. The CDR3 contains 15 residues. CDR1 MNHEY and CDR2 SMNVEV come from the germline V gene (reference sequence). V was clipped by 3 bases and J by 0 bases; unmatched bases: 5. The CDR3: CASSFGTAISYEQYF. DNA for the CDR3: TGTGCCAGCAGTTTCGGGACAGCAATCTCCTACGAGCAGTACTTC.

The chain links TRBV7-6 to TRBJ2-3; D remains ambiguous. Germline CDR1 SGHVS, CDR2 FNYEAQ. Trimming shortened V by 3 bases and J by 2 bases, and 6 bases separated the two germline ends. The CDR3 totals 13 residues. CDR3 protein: CASSFLSTDTQYF. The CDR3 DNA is TGTGCCAGCAGCTTCTTATCCACAGATACGCAGTATTTT.

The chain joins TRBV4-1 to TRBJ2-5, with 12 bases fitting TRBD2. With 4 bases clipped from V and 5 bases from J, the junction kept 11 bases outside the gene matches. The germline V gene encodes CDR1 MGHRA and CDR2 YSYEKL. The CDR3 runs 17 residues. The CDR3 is CASSPRLAGDPRETQYF. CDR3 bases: TGCGCCAGCAGCCCCCGACTAGCGGGGGATCCACGGGAGACCCAGTACTTC.

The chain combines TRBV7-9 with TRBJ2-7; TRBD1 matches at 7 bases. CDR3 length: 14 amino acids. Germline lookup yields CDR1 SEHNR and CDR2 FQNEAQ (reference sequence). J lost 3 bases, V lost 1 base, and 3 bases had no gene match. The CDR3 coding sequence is TGTGCCAGCAGCTTAGGACAGGGATACTACGAGCAGTACTTC. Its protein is CASSLGQGYYEQYF.

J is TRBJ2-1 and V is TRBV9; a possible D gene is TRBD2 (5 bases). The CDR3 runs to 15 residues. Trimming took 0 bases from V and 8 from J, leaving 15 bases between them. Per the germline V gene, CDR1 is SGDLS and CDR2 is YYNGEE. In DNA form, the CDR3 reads TGTGCCAGCAGCGTAGGTCACGGGGTCGCGGATGAGCAGTTCTTC. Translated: CASSVGHGVADEQFF.